This T cell receptor beta chain comes out of a study of cytomegalovirus exposure and HLA in healthy donors. Across the whole study: Unique TCRs from HLA-typed donors, about 85 million of them, were held in an early data release. Points from the study as a whole: In vitro data verified a few CMV-associated chains as specific for CMV antigens.

Participants comprised healthy donors of bone marrow. The germline V gene encodes CDR1 SGDLS and CDR2 YYNGEE. This CDR3 has 16 amino acids. V trimming: 4 bases; J trimming: 7 bases; junction bases outside the gene matches: 11. A few counts support this clone. Antigen: not known. Both 60 Vbeta primers and 13 Jbeta primers went into the PCR. Original handling: Per a later analysis, the number of unique TCR beta chains was approximately 80 million, of which around 10 million were shared. The assay was immunoSEQ multiplex PCR, and TCRdb's table has in-frame clones only and misses some. V, J and clone size reflect that table, while D and trimming were determined from the DNA. Here the sample spans fewer than 200,000 clones, more than 60% being singletons.

Sequencing used PBMCs. This TCR was recovered from a human donor in good health. The chain is built from TRBV9 and TRBJ2-2; TRBD1 matches 9 bases. CDR3 sequence reads: CASSPRTGVSGGELFF. The DNA of the CDR3 is TGTGCCAGCAGCCCCCGGACAGGGGTTAGTGGCGGGGAGCTGTTTTTT.